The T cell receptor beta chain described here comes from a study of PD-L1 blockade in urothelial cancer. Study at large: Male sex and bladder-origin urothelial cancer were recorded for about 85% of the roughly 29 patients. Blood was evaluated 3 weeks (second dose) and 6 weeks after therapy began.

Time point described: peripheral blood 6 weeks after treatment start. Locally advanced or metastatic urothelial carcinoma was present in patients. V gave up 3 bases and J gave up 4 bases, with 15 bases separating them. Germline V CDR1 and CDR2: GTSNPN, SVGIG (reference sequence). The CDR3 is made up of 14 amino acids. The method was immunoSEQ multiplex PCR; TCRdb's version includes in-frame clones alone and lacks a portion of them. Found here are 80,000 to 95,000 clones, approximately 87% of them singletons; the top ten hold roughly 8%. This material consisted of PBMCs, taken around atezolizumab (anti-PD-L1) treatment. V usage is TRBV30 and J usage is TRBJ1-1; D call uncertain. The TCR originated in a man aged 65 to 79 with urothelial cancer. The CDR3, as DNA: TGTGCCTGGAGCATCACAACCGGGGTCACTGAAGCTTTCTTT. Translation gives CAWSITTGVTEAFF.